Each of the 9 T cell receptor beta chains below was sequenced from the same sample in a study of tissue T cells after allogeneic stem cell transplantation. TCRdb's copy holds only in-frame clones and misses some; the assay was immunoSEQ multiplex PCR. Counted here are almost 7,500 clones, approximately 80% occurring once; the ten biggest clones make up about 14%. The sequenced sample was skin, obtained at autopsy. The origin of the receptors is a male patient over 55 with steroid-refractory graft-versus-host disease after an allogeneic stem cell transplant. Some T cells may possibly be graft donor cells.

The chain joins TRBV2 to TRBJ1-1; 9 positions agree with TRBD1. After removal of 7 bases from V and 0 bases from J, the junction contained 3 bases not matched to a gene. The CDR3 covers 14 residues. Germline V gene lookup returns CDR1 SNHLY and CDR2 FYNNEI. CDR3: CASKTGGLNTEAFF. The CDR3 nucleotides read TGTGCCAGCAAAACAGGGGGCTTGAACACTGAAGCTTTCTTT. The whole variable domain, filled in from reference TRBV2 and TRBJ1-1, reads EPEVTQTPSHQVTQMGQEVILRCVPISNHLYFYWYRQILGQKVEFLVSFYNNEISEKSEIFDDQFSVERPDGSNFTLKIRSTKLEDSAMYFCASKTGGLNTEAFFGQGTRLTVV.

The chain is built from TRBV4-1 and TRBJ2-1, with 7 bases matching TRBD1. CDR1 and CDR2 (germline): MGHRA, YSYEKL. The V segment lost 2 bases and the J segment 7 bases; nucleotides outside the gene matches: 5. The CDR3 runs 14 residues. The CDR3 region is CASSQRGQINEQFF. CDR3 nucleotide sequence: TGCGCCAGCAGCCAACGGGGACAGATTAATGAGCAGTTCTTC.

This chain joins TRBV4-2 and TRBJ2-5, with D unclear. CDR3 size: 17 residues. Per germline, CDR1 LGHNA and CDR2 YNFKEQ. V lost 0 bases and J lost 2, with 16 bases in between. The CDR3 nucleotides are TGTGCCAGCAGCCAAGATCTCGTAGGGCCCCGACAAGAGACCCAGTACTTC. This sequence encodes CASSQDLVGPRQETQYF.

This chain connects TRBV27 to TRBJ2-7; the match to TRBD1 covers 7 bases. Germline loops: CDR1 MNHEY, CDR2 SMNVEV (reference sequence). V lost 1 base, J lost 5 bases, and 8 bases stayed unmatched. This CDR3 comprises 15 residues. This chain's CDR3 is CASSLYRGSFHEQYF. As DNA, the CDR3 is TGTGCCAGCAGTTTATACAGGGGTAGCTTCCACGAGCAGTACTTC.

This clone was observed a handful of times. The chain couples TRBV6-2 or TRBV6-3 to TRBJ2-4, with 7 bases lining up with TRBD2. Germline CDR1 is MNHEY and CDR2 is SVGEGT. CDR3 size: 14 residues. The V segment lost 4 bases and the J segment 16 bases; nucleotides outside the gene matches: 16. The DNA of the CDR3 is TGTGCCAGCAGTTCCCATGGGGGGTGGGAGGGGCTCTACTTC. Translation: CASSSHGGWEGLYF.

This chain links TRBV4-2 with TRBJ2-1; 7 nucleotides match TRBD2. Germline V gene data show CDR1 as LGHNA and CDR2 as YNFKEQ. The CDR3 contains 16 residues. The junction had 2 bases not matched to a gene; V was cut back by 0 bases and J by 0 bases. The CDR3 here is CASSQDQRGSYNEQFF. As DNA, the CDR3 is TGTGCCAGCAGCCAAGACCAGCGGGGCTCCTACAATGAGCAGTTCTTC.

The CDR3 is CASSPPRNAGNTIYF. CDR3 nucleotide sequence: TGTGCCAGCAGCCCCCCCCGGAACGCCGGAAACACCATATATTTT. The gene calls are TRBV7-3 and TRBJ1-3; D not resolved. This CDR3 comprises 15 residues. V dropped 5 bases and J dropped 4 bases, with 15 bases sitting between them. The germline V gene has CDR1 SGHTA and CDR2 FQGTGA. The full variable domain, with the rest looked up from reference TRBV7-3 and TRBJ1-3, is GAGVSQTPSNKVTEKGKYVELRCDPISGHTALYWYRQSLGQGPEFLIYFQGTGAADDSGLPNDRFFAVRPEGSVSTLKIQRTERGDSAVYLCASSPPRNAGNTIYFGEGSWLTVV.

J is TRBJ1-1 and V is TRBV19; D unclear. The CDR3 totals 14 residues. With 3 bases removed from V and 4 bases from J, the gap between germline ends came to 12 bases. Germline V lookup: CDR1 LNHDA, CDR2 SQIVND (reference sequence). The CDR3, as DNA: TGTGCCAGTAGTATTAGGACTCCCAGCACTGAAGCTTTCTTT. It translates to CASSIRTPSTEAFF. Full variable domain (rest looked up from reference TRBV19 and TRBJ1-1): DGGITQSPKYLFRKEGQNVTLSCEQNLNHDAMYWYRQDPGQGLRLIYYSQIVNDFQKGDIAEGYSVSREKKESFPLTVTSAQKNPTAFYLCASSIRTPSTEAFFGQGTRLTVV.

This sequence joins TRBV27 and TRBJ2-7; D assignment may be TRBD1 or TRBD2 (5 bases each). The V end lost 3 bases, the J end lost 4 bases, and 13 bases lay between the germline ends. Germline V CDR1 and CDR2: MNHEY, SMNVEV (reference sequence). The CDR3 consists of 14 residues. The CDR3 sequence: CASSFSMGEYEQYF. As DNA, the CDR3 is TGTGCCAGCAGTTTTTCAATGGGGGAGTACGAGCAGTACTTC.